Below are 29 T cell receptor beta chains sequenced from a single sample in a study of OX40 agonist ivuxolimab in advanced cancers. The repertoire was sequenced with immunoSEQ multiplex PCR; TCRdb's copy has only in-frame clones and lacks some. This table holds 40,000 or so clones, about 89% found once. Here the sequenced sample was CD4+ or CD8+ T cells sorted from blood, taken in a trial of the OX40 agonist ivuxolimab. The receptors shown here come from an adult with an advanced solid tumor such as melanoma, head and neck, liver or kidney cancer.

This sequence joins TRBV7-6 and TRBJ1-1; no clear D. V lost 1 base to trimming and J lost 2 bases, with 8 bases between them. This CDR3 region has 14 residues. Germline V CDR1 and CDR2: SGHVS, FNYEAQ. The CDR3 sequence: CASSLDRINTEAFF. CDR3 in DNA: TGTGCCAGCAGCTTAGACAGAATCAACACTGAAGCTTTCTTT.

The rearrangement joins TRBV7-9 to TRBJ2-7, with D hard to call. The CDR3 covers 13 residues. Germline V gene sequence: CDR1 SEHNR, CDR2 FQNEAQ (reference sequence). Trimming cost V 4 bases and J 3 bases, with 10 bases left between them. The CDR3 protein is CASSSGISYEQYF. For the CDR3, the DNA is TGTGCCAGCAGCTCTGGAATAAGCTACGAGCAGTACTTC.

This chain uses TRBV27 with TRBJ1-3; D gene ambiguous. Germline-derived CDR1 and CDR2 are MNHEY and SMNVEV (reference sequence). Trimming cost V 2 bases and J 4 bases, with 15 bases left between them. This CDR3 is 16 amino acids long. In nucleotides, the CDR3 is TGTGCCAGCAGTTTAGTGGCCCCCGGCGGAGGAAACACCATATATTTT. Translated, it gives CASSLVAPGGGNTIYF.

The V call is TRBV27, the J call TRBJ2-1; the D is unclear. Trimming left V 4 bases short and J 8 bases short, with 18 bases between. This CDR3 is built from 15 residues. Germline V gene sequence: CDR1 MNHEY, CDR2 SMNVEV (reference sequence). The CDR3, as DNA: TGTGCCAGCAGTTGGTCCGTCGGAGTTTACCATGAGCAGTTCTTC. This codes for CASSWSVGVYHEQFF.

This clone was detected only a few times. The genes are TRBV25-1 and TRBJ2-7; D not resolved. Germline CDR1 reads MGHDK; CDR2 reads SYGVNS. This CDR3 is built from 11 residues. V gave up 6 bases and J gave up 3 bases, with 6 bases separating them. The CDR3 here is CASSKGYEQYF. CDR3 coding DNA: TGTGCCAGCAGCAAGGGCTACGAGCAGTACTTC.

The chain uses TRBV27 and TRBJ1-4, with D unresolved. The V end lost 4 bases, the J end lost 7 bases, and 13 bases lay between the germline ends. Germline CDR1 reads MNHEY; CDR2 reads SMNVEV (reference sequence). The CDR3 spans 14 residues. CDR3 bases: TGTGCCAGCAGTTCGAACAAATACGGTGAAAAACTGTTTTTT. It yields the protein CASSSNKYGEKLFF.

The chain links TRBV5-8 to TRBJ2-2; perhaps TRBD2 as D (6 bases). This CDR3 is 17 amino acids long. The V and J ends lost 4 bases and 4 bases respectively, with 20 bases between them. Per the germline V gene, CDR1 is SGHTS and CDR2 is YDEGEE. As DNA, the CDR3 is TGTGCCAGCAGCCATTTGGAGGGGTATGGAGGCACCGGGGAGCTGTTTTTT. This gives the protein CASSHLEGYGGTGELFF.

The chain carries TRBV9 and TRBJ1-4, with 8 bases matching TRBD1. CDR1 is SGDLS and CDR2 is YYNGEE in the germline V gene. This CDR3 has 18 amino acids. V was pared by 2 bases and J by 5 bases, with 14 bases of the junction left unmatched. The CDR3 DNA reads TGTGCCAGCAGCGTCGGGTCAGGGCCGGGACAGGCGAATGAAAAACTGTTTTTT. Encoded protein: CASSVGSGPGQANEKLFF.

The V gene is TRBV27, the J gene TRBJ2-3; D gene ambiguous. CDR1 is MNHEY, CDR2 SMNVEV, per germline (reference sequence). The CDR3 length is 17 residues. The V and J ends lost 6 bases and 3 bases respectively, with 22 bases between them. As DNA, the CDR3 is TGTGCCAGCAGCCCGACCCCGAAGGGCCCCGGGACAGATACGCAGTATTTT. Translated, it gives CASSPTPKGPGTDTQYF.

The J gene is TRBJ1-5, the V gene TRBV4-2, with 9 bases that match TRBD1. CDR3 size: 14 residues. CDR1 is LGHNA and CDR2 is YNFKEQ in the germline V gene. The trim removed 1 base at V and 6 bases at J, leaving 1 base unmatched. The CDR3 DNA is TGTGCCAGCAGCCAAGGGACAGGGGTTCAGCCCCAGCATTTT. This encodes CASSQGTGVQPQHF.

The sample holds one count of this clone. CDR3 loop: CASSRGGGRITDTQYF. CDR3 sequence (DNA): TGTGCCAGCAGCCGGGGTGGGGGACGGATCACAGATACGCAGTATTTT. The V and J genes are TRBV7-9 and TRBJ2-3; D tentatively fits TRBD1 or TRBD2 (5 bases each). Trimming stripped 5 bases from V and 2 bases from J, with 17 bases between. Germline V gene data show CDR1 as SEHNR and CDR2 as FQNEAQ (reference sequence). The CDR3 covers 16 residues.

The rearrangement uses TRBV7-3 and TRBJ2-3; no reliable D call. Trimming shortened V by 1 base and J by 2 bases, and 4 bases separated the two germline ends. The CDR3 spans 13 residues. From germline, CDR1 is SGHTA and CDR2 FQGTGA. The CDR3 nucleotides read TGTGCCAGCAGCTTAATGGCCACAGATACGCAGTATTTT. Translating it yields CASSLMATDTQYF.

This chain uses TRBV19 with TRBJ1-1; D gene unclear. CDR1 and CDR2 from the germline V gene are LNHDA and SQIVND (reference sequence). The CDR3 has 13 amino acids. V gave up 9 bases and J gave up 0 bases, with 11 bases separating them. The CDR3 DNA reads TGTGCCAGCACCGGAGCCCTGAACACTGAAGCTTTCTTT. This sequence encodes CASTGALNTEAFF.

The V call is TRBV27, the J call TRBJ1-5; no firm D call. This CDR3 is built from 12 residues. Trimming cost V 5 bases and J 4 bases, with 6 bases left between them. Germline V CDR1 and CDR2: MNHEY, SMNVEV (reference sequence). DNA of the CDR3: TGTGCCAGCAGTACCCAGAATCAGCCCCAGCATTTT. Amino acid sequence: CASSTQNQPQHF.

The chain links TRBV4-2 to TRBJ2-1, with D perhaps TRBD1 (6 bases). This CDR3 has 13 amino acids. The germline V and J ends were trimmed by 7 bases and 8 bases, with 15 bases remaining between them. Germline values: CDR1 LGHNA, CDR2 YNFKEQ. In DNA form, the CDR3 reads TGTGCCAGCACAGCGGACAGACAACATGAGCAGTTCTTC. It specifies CASTADRQHEQFF.

This chain links TRBV5-4 with TRBJ2-7; D may be TRBD1 or TRBD2 (5 bases each). The germline gives CDR1 SGHNT, CDR2 YYREEE (reference sequence). The CDR3 runs 14 residues. Between the trimmed V and J ends, which lost 2 bases and 3 bases, there was a span of 12 bases. DNA of the CDR3: TGTGCCAGCAGCTTTGGGGGAGCAGACTACGAGCAGTACTTC. Protein sequence: CASSFGGADYEQYF.

The J gene is TRBJ1-1, the V gene TRBV28; possible D gene TRBD1, 5 bases. V shed 5 bases and J shed 5 bases, with 18 bases lying between them. The CDR3 extends over 15 amino acids. Germline V gives CDR1 MDHEN, CDR2 SYDVKM. CDR3 in DNA: TGTGCCAGCAGTCCCACGGGCCTTTCAGGGACTGAAGCTTTCTTT. Protein product: CASSPTGLSGTEAFF.

This chain joins TRBV7-3 and TRBJ1-1, with D uncertain. Per the germline V gene, CDR1 is SGHTA and CDR2 is FQGTGA. V was cut by 8 bases and J by 1 base, with 11 bases left in between. This CDR3 contains 13 residues. For the CDR3, the DNA is TGTGCCAGCGCCCGAATTGGGAACACTGAAGCTTTCTTT. Translation gives CASARIGNTEAFF.

The genes are TRBV28 and TRBJ1-4; maybe TRBD1 (5 bases). Germline loops: CDR1 MDHEN, CDR2 SYDVKM. The V end lost 7 bases, the J end lost 6 bases, and 18 bases lay between the germline ends. This CDR3 is built from 15 residues. The CDR3 spells CASKLPAGGDEKLFF. In DNA, the CDR3 is TGTGCCAGCAAATTGCCGGCCGGAGGGGATGAAAAACTGTTTTTT.

CDR3 sequence: CASSLSLGGGTEAFF. The CDR3 nucleotides are TGTGCCAGCAGTTTATCCCTGGGAGGGGGCACTGAAGCTTTCTTT. The gene calls are TRBV28 and TRBJ1-1; D might be TRBD1 (6 bases). CDR3 length equals 15 residues. Germline assignment: CDR1 MDHEN and CDR2 SYDVKM. The germline V and J ends were trimmed by 1 base and 4 bases, with 13 bases remaining between them.

This clone was counted once. The V call is TRBV5-5, the J call TRBJ1-4, with a weak D call TRBD1 (5 bases). The germline V gene has CDR1 SGHKS and CDR2 YYEKEE (reference sequence). This CDR3 comprises 16 residues. Trimming stripped 1 base from V and 8 bases from J, with 18 bases between. The CDR3 region has the DNA TGTGCCAGCAGCTTGTGGGGTGGGGCAGGAGACGAAAAACTGTTTTTT. Translation: CASSLWGGAGDEKLFF.

V gene TRBV6-6 combines with J gene TRBJ2-7; the D gene is possibly TRBD2 (6 bases). Per germline, CDR1 MNHNY and CDR2 SVGAGI (reference sequence). The germline V and J ends were trimmed by 0 bases and 2 bases, with 8 bases remaining between them. CDR3 length equals 14 residues. CDR3 residues: CASSYSGLAYEQYF. In nucleotides, the CDR3 is TGTGCCAGCAGTTACTCGGGACTGGCCTACGAGCAGTACTTC.

The J gene is TRBJ1-5, the V gene TRBV7-9; no clear D gene. CDR3 size: 14 residues. Trimming shortened V by 6 bases and J by 0 bases, and 9 bases separated the two germline ends. Germline CDR1 is SEHNR and CDR2 is FQNEAQ (reference sequence). In nucleotides, the CDR3 is TGTGCCAGCAGTTCCACGGTTAGCAATCAGCCCCAGCATTTT. Translated: CASSSTVSNQPQHF.

The genes are TRBV21-1 and TRBJ1-1; the table calls TRBD1, which could not be checked here. TRBV21-1 is termed a pseudogene. This CDR3 region has 14 residues. In DNA, the CDR3 is TGTGCCAGCAGCAAAGAGCAGGGGTTCACTGAAGCTTTCTTT. As protein: CASSKEQGFTEAFF.

This clone was seen a single time. V is TRBV5-6 and J is TRBJ2-5; maybe TRBD2 (6 bases). The V and J ends lost 4 bases and 2 bases respectively, with 18 bases between them. CDR3 length: 16 amino acids. Germline V gives CDR1 SGHDT, CDR2 YYEEEE. CDR3 protein: CASSPEEGRWQETQYF. In nucleotides, the CDR3 is TGTGCCAGCAGCCCTGAGGAGGGTAGATGGCAAGAGACCCAGTACTTC.

The chain couples TRBV7-9 to TRBJ1-5; TRBD1 might be the D (5 bases). The V end lost 6 bases, the J end lost 4 bases, and 10 bases lay between the germline ends. CDR3 length: 13 amino acids. Germline CDR1 reads SEHNR; CDR2 reads FQNEAQ (reference sequence). The chain's CDR3 is CASRAGGNQPQHF. The CDR3 DNA reads as TGTGCCAGCAGGGCGGGGGGGAATCAGCCCCAGCATTTT.

The chain is built from TRBV6-1 and TRBJ2-1; 8 bases are a match to TRBD1. The CDR3 consists of 16 residues. The germline V gene encodes CDR1 MNHNS and CDR2 SASEGT. V gave up 2 bases and J gave up 9 bases; unmatched junction bases: 12. CDR3 residues: CASSEYPRGRWIEQFF. CDR3 coding DNA: TGTGCCAGCAGTGAATACCCCAGGGGGCGTTGGATTGAGCAGTTCTTC.

This clone was detected only a few times. The chain's CDR3 is CASSDWDRGNYEQYF. The DNA for the CDR3 is TGTGCCAGCAGCGATTGGGACAGGGGGAACTACGAGCAGTACTTC. The chain links TRBV6-6 to TRBJ2-7, with 11 bases fitting TRBD1. Germline trimming cut 6 bases from V and 3 bases from J; bases unmatched to any gene: 7. Germline V gene data show CDR1 as MNHNY and CDR2 as SVGAGI (reference sequence). This CDR3 is 15 amino acids long.

This clone appeared a single time. This chain joins TRBV28 and TRBJ2-7, with D unresolved. The CDR3 loop spans 11 amino acids. Looked up from germline, CDR1 is MDHEN and CDR2 is SYDVKM. V gave up 6 bases and J gave up 3 bases, with 6 bases separating them. In nucleotides, the CDR3 is TGTGCCAGCAGCTACAGCTACGAGCAGTACTTC. It yields the protein CASSYSYEQYF.